These 18 T cell receptor beta chains came from one sample sequenced in a study of blood T cells in healthy people across ages (dated by TCRdb to between 2015 and 2016). Receptor amplification or capture employed 5' RACE. TCRdb names Illumina HiSeq 2500 as the instrument used. A second PCR of roughly 6 to 12 cycles was performed with a sample-barcoded 5' primer and a J-beta primer mix. The raw public data were reprocessed by TCRdb itself: fastp quality trimming at Q25, MiXCR clonotype calling, in-frame beta chains only. Every CDR3 protein is listed once, alongside the most common genes and DNA of its rows. The table for this sample lists around 1.1 million distinct CDR3 sequences; roughly two fifths of them were counted only once. Of the sample, less than 15% falls within the top ten clones. The material sequenced was blood. Every receptor here comes from a man in his late teens or twenties in good health.

This clonotype was detected a few times. J is TRBJ1-5 and V is TRBV4-3; TRBD1 matches 11 bases. The CDR3 covers 15 residues. J was trimmed by 5 bases and V by 5 bases; bases with no gene match: 5. Looked up from germline, CDR1 is LGHNA and CDR2 is YSLEER. The CDR3 sequence is CASSKGQGAYQPQHF. The CDR3 coding sequence is TGCGCCAGCAGCAAAGGACAGGGGGCTTATCAGCCCCAGCATTTT.

This chain joins TRBV6-7 and TRBJ2-4; possible D gene TRBD1, 6 bases. TRBV6-7 is an ORF, and what it does is uncertain. Trimming cost V 4 bases and J 13 bases, with 23 bases left between them. The CDR3 loop spans 15 amino acids. CDR3 region: CASSCATYRVEEQYF. DNA of the CDR3: TGTGCCAGCAGTTGCGCGACGTACAGGGTGGAGGAGCAGTACTTC.

Worth noting for this clonotype: A junction end diverges from the germline sequence, so it may reflect a read error. The chain employs TRBV7-2 and TRBJ1-2; 7 bases fit TRBD1. The CDR3 consists of 17 residues. In germline, CDR1 is SGHTA, CDR2 FQGNSA. CDR3 protein: CASSLVPRQGPNYGCTF. CDR3 bases: TGTGCCAGCAGCTTAGTTCCAAGACAGGGACCCAACTATGGCTGCACCTTC.

In its sample, this clonotype was seen a few times. This chain connects TRBV5-6 to TRBJ2-3; perhaps D is TRBD1 or TRBD2 (6 bases each). Germline CDR1 and CDR2: SGHDT and YYEEEE. Trimming stripped 4 bases from V and 5 bases from J, with 14 bases between. The CDR3 runs 14 residues. The CDR3 sequence is CASSPYGGGDTQYF. CDR3 bases: TGTGCCAGCAGCCCTTATGGAGGGGGAGATACGCAGTATTTT.

The chain carries TRBV5-6 and TRBJ2-1; 9 bases fit TRBD1. In germline, CDR1 is SGHDT, CDR2 YYEEEE. Trimming at V came to 4 bases and at J to 10 bases, leaving 6 bases not matched to a gene. The CDR3 runs 13 residues. CDR3 in amino acids: CASSRTGGGEQFF. The DNA of the CDR3 is TGTGCCAGCAGCCGTACAGGGGGCGGCGAGCAGTTCTTC.

This clonotype has a handful of counts. This chain joins TRBV7-3 and TRBJ2-3; 10 bases fit TRBD2. V shed 1 base, J shed 5 bases, and the junction held 6 bases outside the gene matches. This CDR3 has 16 amino acids. The V gene's germline CDR1 is SGHTA and CDR2 FQGTGA. The CDR3 DNA follows: TGTGCCAGCAGCTTAAGCGTGCTAGCGGGGGTAGATACGCAGTATTTT. Its translation is CASSLSVLAGVDTQYF.

A remark on this clonotype: At one end, the junction sequence differs from germline, possibly due to a read error. This chain connects TRBV5-1 to TRBJ1-1, with 7 bases that match TRBD1. The CDR3 consists of 15 residues. Germline loops: CDR1 SGHRS, CDR2 YFSETQ. The CDR3 DNA sequence: TGCGCCAGCAGTGAAGGGGGCAGGGTGAACATTGAAGCTTTCTTT. Encoded protein: CASSEGGRVNIEAFF. The variable domain in full, with the rest retrieved from reference TRBV5-1 and TRBJ1-1, is KAGVTQTPRYLIKTRGQQVTLSCSPISGHRSVSWYQQTPGQGLQFLFEYFSETQRNKGNFPGRFSGRQFSNSRSEMNVSTLELGDSALYLCASSEGGRVNIEAFFGQGTRLTVV.

The table lists this clonotype with a few counts. The CDR3 DNA sequence: TGCAGTGCCAGGGGGGACAGGGTGGGGTGGCCCCAGCATTTT. It encodes CSARGDRVGWPQHF. The J gene is TRBJ1-5, the V gene TRBV20-1; 9 nucleotides line up with TRBD1. This CDR3 contains 14 residues. Trimming removed 6 bases from V and 9 bases from J; junction bases left unmatched: 12. Germline values: CDR1 DFQATT, CDR2 SNEGSKA (reference sequence).

Worth noting for this clonotype: The junction shows a germline mismatch at one end, possibly a read error. This sequence joins TRBV6-2 or TRBV6-3 and TRBJ2-1; perhaps TRBD2 as D (6 bases). This CDR3 contains 14 residues. Germline V gene sequence: CDR1 MNHEY, CDR2 SVGEGT. The CDR3 spells CASSQPTSWNERFF. The CDR3 bases are TGTGCCAGCAGCCAACCCACTAGCTGGAATGAGCGGTTCTTC.

This chain joins TRBV20-1 and TRBJ2-2, with 7 bases matching TRBD2. CDR3 length: 13 residues. V shed 6 bases, J shed 5 bases, and the junction held 6 bases outside the gene matches. Germline CDR1 DFQATT, CDR2 SNEGSKA (reference sequence). The CDR3 spells CSATGGPTGELFF. The DNA of the CDR3 is TGCAGTGCCACGGGGGGACCAACCGGGGAGCTGTTTTTT.

Regarding this clonotype: The junction does not match germline at one end; this may be a read error. The chain is built from TRBV20-1 and TRBJ2-3; TRBD2 agrees at 10 bases. The CDR3 covers 16 residues. Germline CDR1 is DFQATT and CDR2 is SNEGSKA (reference sequence). CDR3 DNA: TGCAGTCCTAGCGCCCCTAGCGGGGGCGTCACAGATACGCAGTATTTT. Protein sequence: CSPSAPSGGVTDTQYF.

This clonotype was seen only a few times. The chain is built from TRBV5-1 and TRBJ2-1, with a possible D match to TRBD1 (5 bases). With 4 bases removed from V and 3 bases from J, the gap between germline ends came to 11 bases. CDR3 size: 14 residues. The germline V gene has CDR1 SGHRS and CDR2 YFSETQ. Here the CDR3 DNA reads TGCGCCAGCAGCACCTCGGACAACTACAATGAGCAGTTCTTC. Protein: CASSTSDNYNEQFF.

The chain recombines TRBV6-1 with TRBJ2-6; D remains unclear. CDR3 length equals 16 residues. The ends were cut back, 0 bases at V and 0 bases at J, with 6 bases in the middle. Germline V gene data show CDR1 as MNHNS and CDR2 as SASEGT. The CDR3 loop reads CASSEARSSGANVLTF. The CDR3 nucleotides read TGTGCCAGCAGTGAAGCGCGGAGCTCTGGGGCCAACGTCCTGACTTTC.

This chain joins TRBV7-2 and TRBJ1-3; unclear D gene. The CDR3 length is 15 residues. Germline CDR1 reads SGHTA; CDR2 reads FQGNSA. Deletions cut 4 bases from V and 0 bases from J, with 10 bases between. The CDR3 DNA is TGTGCCAGCAGCTCCTTGGGCGACTCTGGAAACACCATATATTTT. Its protein product is CASSSLGDSGNTIYF. Combining the CDR3 with reference TRBV7-2 and TRBJ1-3 gives the whole variable domain GAGVSQSPSNKVTEKGKDVELRCDPISGHTALYWYRQSLGQGLEFLIYFQGNSAPDKSGLPSDRFSAERTGGSVSTLTIQRTQQEDSAVYLCASSSLGDSGNTIYFGEGSWLTVV.

The genes are TRBV12-3 or TRBV12-4 and TRBJ2-5; TRBD1 is a possible D gene (7 bases). The DNA matches TRBJ2-7 better at its end, which makes the J call doubtful. The CDR3 contains 17 residues. CDR3 protein: CASSPSMAGQSLHEQYF. DNA for the CDR3: TGTGCCAGCAGTCCATCGATGGCGGGACAGTCTCTCCACGAGCAGTACTTC.

The CDR3 DNA follows: TGCAGTGCTTCTGACCCGAGGAATGACATTCAGTACTTC. Translation: CSASDPRNDIQYF. This chain uses TRBV20-1 with TRBJ2-4, with no clear D. The CDR3 runs to 13 residues. Trimming removed 5 bases from V and 8 bases from J, with 16 bases in between. Germline V lookup: CDR1 DFQATT, CDR2 SNEGSKA (reference sequence).

The sample holds a few counts of this clonotype. The J gene is TRBJ2-5, the V gene TRBV27, with 8 bases fitting TRBD2. The CDR3 spans 17 residues. CDR1 is MNHEY and CDR2 is SMNVEV in the germline V gene (reference sequence). J was trimmed by 2 bases and V by 3 bases; bases with no gene match: 11. The CDR3 coding sequence is TGTGCCAGCAGTTTTCCCGAACGGACTAGCCCTCAAGAGACCCAGTACTTC. Translated, it gives CASSFPERTSPQETQYF.

CDR3 in amino acids: CASSPKRYQPQHF. The CDR3, as DNA: TGTGCCAGCAGCCCGAAGCGATATCAGCCCCAGCATTTT. The chain carries TRBV6-6 and TRBJ1-5, with D hard to call. In germline, CDR1 is MNHNY, CDR2 SVGAGI (reference sequence). This CDR3 region has 13 residues. Trimming took off 6 bases at V and 5 bases at J, with 11 bases between the two ends.